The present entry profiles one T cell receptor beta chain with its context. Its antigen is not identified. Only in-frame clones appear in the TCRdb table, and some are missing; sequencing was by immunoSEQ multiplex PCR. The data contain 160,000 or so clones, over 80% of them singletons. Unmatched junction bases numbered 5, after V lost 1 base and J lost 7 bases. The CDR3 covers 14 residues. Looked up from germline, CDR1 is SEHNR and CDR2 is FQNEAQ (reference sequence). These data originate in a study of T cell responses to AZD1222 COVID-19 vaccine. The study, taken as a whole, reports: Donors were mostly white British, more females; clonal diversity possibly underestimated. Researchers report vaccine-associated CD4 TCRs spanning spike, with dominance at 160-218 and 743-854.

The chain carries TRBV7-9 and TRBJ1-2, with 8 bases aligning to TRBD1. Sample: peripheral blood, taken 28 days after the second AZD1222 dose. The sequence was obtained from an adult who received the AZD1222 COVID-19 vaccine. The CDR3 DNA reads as TGTGCCAGCAGCTTAGAGGTGGGACAGGCTGGCTACACCTTC. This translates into CASSLEVGQAGYTF.